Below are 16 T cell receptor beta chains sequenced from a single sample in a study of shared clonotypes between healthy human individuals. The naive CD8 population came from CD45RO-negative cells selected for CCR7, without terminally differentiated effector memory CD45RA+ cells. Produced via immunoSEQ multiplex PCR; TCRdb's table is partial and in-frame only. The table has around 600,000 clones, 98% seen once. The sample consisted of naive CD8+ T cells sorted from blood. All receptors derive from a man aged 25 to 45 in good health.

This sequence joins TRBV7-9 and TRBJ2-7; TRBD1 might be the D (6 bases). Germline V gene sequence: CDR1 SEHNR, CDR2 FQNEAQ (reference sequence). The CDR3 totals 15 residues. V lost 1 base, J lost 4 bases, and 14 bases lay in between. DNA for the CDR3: TGTGCCAGCAGCTTAGTCGCAGGGGCTTCGTACGAGCAGTACTTC. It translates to CASSLVAGASYEQYF.

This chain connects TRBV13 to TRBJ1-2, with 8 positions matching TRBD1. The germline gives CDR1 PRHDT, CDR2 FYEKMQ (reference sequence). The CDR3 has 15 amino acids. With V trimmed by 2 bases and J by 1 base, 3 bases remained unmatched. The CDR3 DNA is TGTGCCAGCAGCTTAAGACAGGGGTTTAACTATGGCTACACCTTC. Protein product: CASSLRQGFNYGYTF. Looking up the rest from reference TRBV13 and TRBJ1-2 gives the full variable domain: AAGVIQSPRHLIKEKRETATLKCYPIPRHDTVYWYQQGPGQDPQFLISFYEKMQSDKGSIPDRFSAQQFSDYHSELNMSSLELGDSALYFCASSLRQGFNYGYTFGSGTRLTVV.

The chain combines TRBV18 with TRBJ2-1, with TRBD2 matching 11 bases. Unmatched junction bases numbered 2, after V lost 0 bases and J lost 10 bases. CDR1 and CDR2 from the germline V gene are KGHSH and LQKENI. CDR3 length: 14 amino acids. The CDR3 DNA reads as TGTGCCAGCTCACCACCCACTAGCGGGAGAGAGCAGTTCTTC. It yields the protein CASSPPTSGREQFF.

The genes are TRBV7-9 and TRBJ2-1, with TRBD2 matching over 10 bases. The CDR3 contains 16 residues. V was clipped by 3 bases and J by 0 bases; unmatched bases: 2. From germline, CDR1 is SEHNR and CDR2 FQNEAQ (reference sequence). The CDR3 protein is CASSFIAGGSYNEQFF. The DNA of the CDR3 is TGTGCCAGCAGCTTTATAGCGGGGGGCTCCTACAATGAGCAGTTCTTC.

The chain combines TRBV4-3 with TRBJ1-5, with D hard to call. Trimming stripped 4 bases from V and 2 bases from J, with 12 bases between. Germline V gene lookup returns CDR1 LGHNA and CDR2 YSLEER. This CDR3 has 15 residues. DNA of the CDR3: TGCGCCAGCAGCCGAGGGCTCTTTGGCAATCAGCCCCAGCATTTT. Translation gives CASSRGLFGNQPQHF.

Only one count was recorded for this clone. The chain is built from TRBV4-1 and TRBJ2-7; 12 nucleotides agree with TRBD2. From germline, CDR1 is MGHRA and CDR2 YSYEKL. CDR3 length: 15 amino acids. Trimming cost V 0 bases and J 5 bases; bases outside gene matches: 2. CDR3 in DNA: TGCGCCAGCAGCCAAGAACTAGCGGGAGGCAACGAGCAGTACTTC. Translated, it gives CASSQELAGGNEQYF.

The CDR3 loop reads CASRAPGLAGGLQETQYF. In nucleotides, the CDR3 is TGTGCCAGCAGAGCGCCGGGACTAGCGGGAGGCCTTCAAGAGACCCAGTACTTC. The V gene is TRBV28, the J gene TRBJ2-5, with 15 bases matching TRBD2. J lost 2 bases, V lost 6 bases, and 10 bases had no gene match. CDR3 length: 18 residues. Germline lookup yields CDR1 MDHEN and CDR2 SYDVKM.

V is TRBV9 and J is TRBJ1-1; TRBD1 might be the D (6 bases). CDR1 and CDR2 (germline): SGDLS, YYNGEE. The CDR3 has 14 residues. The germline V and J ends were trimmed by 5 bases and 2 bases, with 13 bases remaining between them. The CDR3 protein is CASSGRGTNTEAFF. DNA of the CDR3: TGTGCCAGCAGTGGAAGGGGGACCAACACTGAAGCTTTCTTT.

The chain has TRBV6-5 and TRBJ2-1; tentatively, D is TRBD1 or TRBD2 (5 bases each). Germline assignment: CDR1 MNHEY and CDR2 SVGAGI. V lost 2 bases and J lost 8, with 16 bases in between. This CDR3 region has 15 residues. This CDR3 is CASSYGPEGPHEQFF. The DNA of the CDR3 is TGTGCCAGCAGTTACGGGCCAGAGGGGCCCCATGAGCAGTTCTTC.

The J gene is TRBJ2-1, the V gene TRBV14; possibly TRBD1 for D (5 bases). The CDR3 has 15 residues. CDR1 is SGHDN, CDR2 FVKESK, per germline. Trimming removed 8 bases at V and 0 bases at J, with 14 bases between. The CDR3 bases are TGTGCCAGCGATGCAGGGATTAGCTCCTACAATGAGCAGTTCTTC. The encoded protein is CASDAGISSYNEQFF.

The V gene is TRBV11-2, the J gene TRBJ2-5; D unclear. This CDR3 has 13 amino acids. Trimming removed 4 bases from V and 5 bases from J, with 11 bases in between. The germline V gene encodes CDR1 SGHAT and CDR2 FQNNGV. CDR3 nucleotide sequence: TGTGCCAGCAGCTCCAGGAAAACCGAGACCCAGTACTTC. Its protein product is CASSSRKTETQYF. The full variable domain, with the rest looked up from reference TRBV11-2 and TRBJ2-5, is EAGVAQSPRYKIIEKRQSVAFWCNPISGHATLYWYQQILGQGPKLLIQFQNNGVVDDSQLPKDRFSAERLKGVDSTLKIQPAKLEDSAVYLCASSSRKTETQYFGPGTRLLVL.

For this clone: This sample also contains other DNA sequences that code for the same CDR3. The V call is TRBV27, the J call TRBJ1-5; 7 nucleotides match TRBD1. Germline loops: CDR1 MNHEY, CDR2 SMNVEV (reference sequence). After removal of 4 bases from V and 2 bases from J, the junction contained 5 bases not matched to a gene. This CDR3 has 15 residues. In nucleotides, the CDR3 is TGTGCCAGCAGTTCCGGGACAGCCGGCAATCAGCCCCAGCATTTT. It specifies CASSSGTAGNQPQHF.

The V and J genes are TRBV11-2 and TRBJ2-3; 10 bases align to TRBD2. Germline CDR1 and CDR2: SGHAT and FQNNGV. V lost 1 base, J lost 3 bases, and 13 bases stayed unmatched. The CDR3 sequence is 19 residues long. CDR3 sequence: CASSLVSKREGGLTDTQYF. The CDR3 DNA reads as TGTGCCAGCAGCTTAGTATCGAAGCGGGAGGGAGGGCTAACAGATACGCAGTATTTT.

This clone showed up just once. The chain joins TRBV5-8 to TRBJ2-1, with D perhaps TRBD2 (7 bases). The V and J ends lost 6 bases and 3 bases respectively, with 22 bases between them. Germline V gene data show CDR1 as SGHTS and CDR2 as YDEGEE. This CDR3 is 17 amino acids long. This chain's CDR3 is CASTSTGGGTIYNEQFF. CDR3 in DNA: TGTGCCAGCACCAGTACGGGGGGCGGGACGATCTACAATGAGCAGTTCTTC.

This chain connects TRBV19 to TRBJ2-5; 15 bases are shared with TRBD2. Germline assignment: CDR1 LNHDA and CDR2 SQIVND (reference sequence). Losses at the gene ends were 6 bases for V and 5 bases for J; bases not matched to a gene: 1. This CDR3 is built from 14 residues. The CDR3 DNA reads TGTGCCAGTAGCGGACTAGCGGGAGGGGAGACCCAGTACTTC. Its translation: CASSGLAGGETQYF.

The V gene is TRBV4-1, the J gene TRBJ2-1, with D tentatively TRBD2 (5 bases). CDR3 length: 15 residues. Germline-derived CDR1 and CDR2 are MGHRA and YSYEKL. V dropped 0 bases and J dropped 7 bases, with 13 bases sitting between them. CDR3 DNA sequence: TGCGCCAGCAGCCAAGACCCGGGATGGCGTAATGAGCAGTTCTTC. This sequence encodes CASSQDPGWRNEQFF.